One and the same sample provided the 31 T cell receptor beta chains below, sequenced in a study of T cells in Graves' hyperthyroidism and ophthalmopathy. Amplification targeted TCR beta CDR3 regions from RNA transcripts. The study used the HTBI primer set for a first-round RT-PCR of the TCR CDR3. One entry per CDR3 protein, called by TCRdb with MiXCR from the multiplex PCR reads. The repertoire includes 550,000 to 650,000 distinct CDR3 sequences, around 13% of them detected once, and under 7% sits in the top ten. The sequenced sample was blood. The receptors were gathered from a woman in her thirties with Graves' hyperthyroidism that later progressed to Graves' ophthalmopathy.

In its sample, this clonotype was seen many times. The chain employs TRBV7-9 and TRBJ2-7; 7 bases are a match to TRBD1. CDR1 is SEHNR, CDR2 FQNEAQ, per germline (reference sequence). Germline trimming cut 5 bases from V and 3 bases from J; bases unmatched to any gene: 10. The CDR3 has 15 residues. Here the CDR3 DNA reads TGTGCCAGCAGCCCAACCCGGGACAGAGACTACGAGCAGTACTTC. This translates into CASSPTRDRDYEQYF.

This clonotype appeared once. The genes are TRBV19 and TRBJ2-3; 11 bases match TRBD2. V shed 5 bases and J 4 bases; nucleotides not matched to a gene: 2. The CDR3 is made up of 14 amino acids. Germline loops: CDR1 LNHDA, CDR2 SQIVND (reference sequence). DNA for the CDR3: TGTGCCAGTAGTCCGGGACTAGCGGCAGATACGCAGTATTTT. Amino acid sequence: CASSPGLAADTQYF. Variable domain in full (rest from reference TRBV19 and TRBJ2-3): DGGITQSPKYLFRKEGQNVTLSCEQNLNHDAMYWYRQDPGQGLRLIYYSQIVNDFQKGDIAEGYSVSREKKESFPLTVTSAQKNPTAFYLCASSPGLAADTQYFGPGTRLTVL.

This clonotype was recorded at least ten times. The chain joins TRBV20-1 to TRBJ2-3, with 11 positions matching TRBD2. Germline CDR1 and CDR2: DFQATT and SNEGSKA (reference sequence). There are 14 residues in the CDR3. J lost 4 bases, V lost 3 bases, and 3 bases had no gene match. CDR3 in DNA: TGCAGTGCTAGCCTAGCGGGAGGTCCAGATACGCAGTATTTT. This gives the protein CSASLAGGPDTQYF.

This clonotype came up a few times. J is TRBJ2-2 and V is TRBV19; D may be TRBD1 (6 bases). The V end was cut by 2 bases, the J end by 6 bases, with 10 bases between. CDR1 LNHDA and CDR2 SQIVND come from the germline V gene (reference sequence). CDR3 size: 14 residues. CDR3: CASSITPGAGELFF. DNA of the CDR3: TGTGCCAGTAGTATAACGCCAGGGGCCGGGGAGCTGTTTTTT.

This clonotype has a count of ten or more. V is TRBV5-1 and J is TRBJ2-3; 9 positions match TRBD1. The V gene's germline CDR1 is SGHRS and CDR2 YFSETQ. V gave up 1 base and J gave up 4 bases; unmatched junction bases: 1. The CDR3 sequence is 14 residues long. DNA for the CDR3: TGCGCCAGCAGCTTGACAGGGGGCCCAGATACGCAGTATTTT. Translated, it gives CASSLTGGPDTQYF.

The CDR3 sequence: CASTVTGGYGYTF. The DNA for the CDR3 is TGTGCCAGTACCGTGACAGGAGGCTATGGCTACACCTTC. The chain recombines TRBV19 with TRBJ1-2; TRBD1 is a possible D gene (6 bases). This CDR3 region has 13 residues. Germline loops: CDR1 LNHDA, CDR2 SQIVND (reference sequence). Trimming removed 7 bases from V and 4 bases from J, with 13 bases in between.

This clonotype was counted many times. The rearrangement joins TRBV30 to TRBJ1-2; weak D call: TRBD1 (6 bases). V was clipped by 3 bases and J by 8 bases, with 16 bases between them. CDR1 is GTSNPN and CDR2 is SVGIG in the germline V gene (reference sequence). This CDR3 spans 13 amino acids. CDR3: CAWSSGDEGGYTF. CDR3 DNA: TGTGCCTGGAGCTCAGGGGATGAGGGAGGCTACACCTTC.

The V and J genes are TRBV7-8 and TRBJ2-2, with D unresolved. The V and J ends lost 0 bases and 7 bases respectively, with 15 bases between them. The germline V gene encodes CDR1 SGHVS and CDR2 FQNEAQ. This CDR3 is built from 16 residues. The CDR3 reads CASSLALAAPNGELFF. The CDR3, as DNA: TGTGCCAGCAGCTTAGCGCTGGCGGCCCCCAACGGGGAGCTGTTTTTT.

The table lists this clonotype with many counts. In DNA form, the CDR3 reads TGCAGTGCCCCCCCCGGGACAGGGGGCGAGACCCAGTACTTC. Amino acids: CSAPPGTGGETQYF. The chain is built from TRBV20-1 and TRBJ2-5; 12 nucleotides align to TRBD1. Germline V gives CDR1 DFQATT, CDR2 SNEGSKA (reference sequence). The CDR3 consists of 14 residues. V lost 6 bases and J lost 5; bases outside the gene matches: 7.

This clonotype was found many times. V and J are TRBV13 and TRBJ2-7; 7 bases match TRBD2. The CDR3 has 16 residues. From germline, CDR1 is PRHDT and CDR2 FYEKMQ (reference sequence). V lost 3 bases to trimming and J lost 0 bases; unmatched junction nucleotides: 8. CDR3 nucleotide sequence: TGTGCCAGCAGCTTCGAGACTAGCACCTCCTCCTACGAGCAGTACTTC. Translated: CASSFETSTSSYEQYF.

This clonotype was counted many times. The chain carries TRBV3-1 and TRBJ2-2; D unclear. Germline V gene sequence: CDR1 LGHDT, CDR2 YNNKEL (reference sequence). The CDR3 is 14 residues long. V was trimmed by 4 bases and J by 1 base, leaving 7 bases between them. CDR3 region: CASSPSVNTGELFF. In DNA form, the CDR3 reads TGTGCCAGCAGCCCATCGGTGAACACCGGGGAGCTGTTTTTT. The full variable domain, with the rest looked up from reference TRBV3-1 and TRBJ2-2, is DTAVSQTPKYLVTQMGNDKSIKCEQNLGHDTMYWYKQDSKKFLKIMFSYNNKELIINETVPNRFSPKSPDKAHLNLHINSLELGDSAVYFCASSPSVNTGELFFGEGSRLTVL.

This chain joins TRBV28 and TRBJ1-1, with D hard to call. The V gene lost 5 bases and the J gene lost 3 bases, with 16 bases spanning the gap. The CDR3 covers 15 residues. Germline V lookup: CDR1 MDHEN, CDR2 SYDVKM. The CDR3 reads CASSQQIPKDTEAFF. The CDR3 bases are TGTGCCAGCAGTCAGCAGATCCCGAAGGACACTGAAGCTTTCTTT.

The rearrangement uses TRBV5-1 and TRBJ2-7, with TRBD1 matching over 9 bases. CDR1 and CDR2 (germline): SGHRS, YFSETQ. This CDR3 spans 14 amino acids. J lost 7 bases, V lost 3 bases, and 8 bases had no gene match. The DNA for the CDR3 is TGCGCCAGCAGCTCAGGGACAGGGAGCGGGGAGCAGTACTTC. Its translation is CASSSGTGSGEQYF. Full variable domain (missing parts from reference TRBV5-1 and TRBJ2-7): KAGVTQTPRYLIKTRGQQVTLSCSPISGHRSVSWYQQTPGQGLQFLFEYFSETQRNKGNFPGRFSGRQFSNSRSEMNVSTLELGDSALYLCASSSGTGSGEQYFGPGTRLTVT.

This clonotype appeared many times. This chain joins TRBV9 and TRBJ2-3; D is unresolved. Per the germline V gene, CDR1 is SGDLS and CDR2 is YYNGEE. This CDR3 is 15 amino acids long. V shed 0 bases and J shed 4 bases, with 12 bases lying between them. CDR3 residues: CASSVDGPAADTQYF. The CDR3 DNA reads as TGTGCCAGCAGCGTAGACGGTCCAGCCGCAGATACGCAGTATTTT.

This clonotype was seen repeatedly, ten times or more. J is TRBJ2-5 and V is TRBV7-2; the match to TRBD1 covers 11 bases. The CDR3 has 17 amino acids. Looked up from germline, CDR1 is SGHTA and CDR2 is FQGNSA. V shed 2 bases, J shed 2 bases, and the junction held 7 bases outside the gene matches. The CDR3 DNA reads TGTGCCAGCAGCTTACCCGGGACAGGGGGGAAACAAGAGACCCAGTACTTC. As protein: CASSLPGTGGKQETQYF.

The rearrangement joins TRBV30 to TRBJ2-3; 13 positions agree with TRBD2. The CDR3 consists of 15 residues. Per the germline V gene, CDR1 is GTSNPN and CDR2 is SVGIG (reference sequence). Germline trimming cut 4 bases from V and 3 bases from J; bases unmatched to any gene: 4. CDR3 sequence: CAWNVGLAGTDTQYF. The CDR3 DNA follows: TGTGCCTGGAATGTGGGACTAGCGGGGACAGATACGCAGTATTTT.

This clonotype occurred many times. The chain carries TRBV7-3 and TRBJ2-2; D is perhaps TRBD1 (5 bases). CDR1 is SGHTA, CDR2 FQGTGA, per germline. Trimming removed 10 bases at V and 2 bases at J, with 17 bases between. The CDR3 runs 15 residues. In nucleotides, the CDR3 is TGTGCCACCCGCCAGACAGACTCAAACACCGGGGAGCTGTTTTTT. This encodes CATRQTDSNTGELFF. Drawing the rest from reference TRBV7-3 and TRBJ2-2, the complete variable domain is GAGVSQTPSNKVTEKGKYVELRCDPISGHTALYWYRQSLGQGPEFLIYFQGTGAADDSGLPNDRFFAVRPEGSVSTLKIQRTERGDSAVYLCATRQTDSNTGELFFGEGSRLTVL.

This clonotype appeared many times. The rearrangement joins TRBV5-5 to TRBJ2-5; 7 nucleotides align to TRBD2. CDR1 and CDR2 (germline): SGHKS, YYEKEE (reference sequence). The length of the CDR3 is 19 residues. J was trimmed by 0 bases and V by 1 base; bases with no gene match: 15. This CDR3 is CASSLYGGGLGSNQETQYF. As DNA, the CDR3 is TGTGCCAGCAGCTTGTACGGCGGGGGACTGGGTTCGAACCAAGAGACCCAGTACTTC. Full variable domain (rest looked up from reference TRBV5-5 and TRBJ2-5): DAGVTQSPTHLIKTRGQQVTLRCSPISGHKSVSWYQQVLGQGPQFIFQYYEKEERGRGNFPDRFSARQFPNYSSELNVNALLLGDSALYLCASSLYGGGLGSNQETQYFGPGTRLLVL.

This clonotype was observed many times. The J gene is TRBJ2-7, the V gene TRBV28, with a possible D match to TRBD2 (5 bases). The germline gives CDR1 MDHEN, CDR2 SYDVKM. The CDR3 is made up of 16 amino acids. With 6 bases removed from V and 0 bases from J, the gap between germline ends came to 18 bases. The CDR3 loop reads CASSKTTTARSYEQYF. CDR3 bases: TGTGCCAGCAGCAAGACTACAACAGCCCGCTCCTACGAGCAGTACTTC.

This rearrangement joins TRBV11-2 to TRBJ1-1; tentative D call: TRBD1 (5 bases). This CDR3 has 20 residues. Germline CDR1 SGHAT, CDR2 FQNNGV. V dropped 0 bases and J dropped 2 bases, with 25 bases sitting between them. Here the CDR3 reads CASSLDSVPGRRSYNTEAFF. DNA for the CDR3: TGTGCCAGCAGCTTAGATTCGGTCCCGGGACGGAGGTCTTACAACACTGAAGCTTTCTTT.

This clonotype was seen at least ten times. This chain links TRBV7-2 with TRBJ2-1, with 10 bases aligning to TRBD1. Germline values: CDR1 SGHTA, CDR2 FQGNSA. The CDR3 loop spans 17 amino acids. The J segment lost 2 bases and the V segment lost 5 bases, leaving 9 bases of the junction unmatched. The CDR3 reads CASSLSPGTGAYNEQFF. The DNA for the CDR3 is TGTGCCAGCAGCCTTTCCCCCGGGACAGGGGCCTACAATGAGCAGTTCTTC.

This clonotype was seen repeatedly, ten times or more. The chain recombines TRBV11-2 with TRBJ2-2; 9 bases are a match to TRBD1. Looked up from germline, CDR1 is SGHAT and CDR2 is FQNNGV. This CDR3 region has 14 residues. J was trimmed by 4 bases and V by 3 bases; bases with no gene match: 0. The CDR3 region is CASSLDRGTGELFF. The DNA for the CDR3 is TGTGCCAGCAGCTTGGACAGGGGCACCGGGGAGCTGTTTTTT.

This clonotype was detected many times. The CDR3 region has the DNA TGTGCCAGCAGTTCTCCGGGACAGGGGAGCGTAAAACTGTTTTTT. Translating gives CASSSPGQGSVKLFF. The chain joins TRBV27 to TRBJ1-4, with 10 bases aligning to TRBD1. Germline V gene lookup returns CDR1 MNHEY and CDR2 SMNVEV (reference sequence). The length of the CDR3 is 15 residues. The trim removed 4 bases at V and 10 bases at J, leaving 9 bases unmatched.

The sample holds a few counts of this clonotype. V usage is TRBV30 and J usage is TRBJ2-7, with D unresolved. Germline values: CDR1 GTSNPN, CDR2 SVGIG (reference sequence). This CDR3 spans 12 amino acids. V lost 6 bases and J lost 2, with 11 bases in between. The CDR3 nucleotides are TGTGCCTGTGACACCGAAACCTACGAGCAGTACTTC. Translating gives CACDTETYEQYF.

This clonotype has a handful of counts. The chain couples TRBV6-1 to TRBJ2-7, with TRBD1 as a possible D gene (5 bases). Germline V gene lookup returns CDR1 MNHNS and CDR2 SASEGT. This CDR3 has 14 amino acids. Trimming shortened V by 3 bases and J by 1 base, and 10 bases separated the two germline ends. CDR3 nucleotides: TGTGCCAGCAGTGACAGACAGAATTCCTACGAGCAGTACTTC. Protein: CASSDRQNSYEQYF.

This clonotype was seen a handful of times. The CDR3 here is CSARETLAGNYNEQFF. CDR3 nucleotides: TGCAGTGCTAGAGAGACACTAGCGGGGAATTACAATGAGCAGTTCTTC. The rearrangement links TRBV20-1 to TRBJ2-1; TRBD2 agrees at 10 bases. This CDR3 comprises 16 residues. Germline CDR1 reads DFQATT; CDR2 reads SNEGSKA (reference sequence). The trim removed 0 bases at V and 4 bases at J, leaving 6 bases unmatched.

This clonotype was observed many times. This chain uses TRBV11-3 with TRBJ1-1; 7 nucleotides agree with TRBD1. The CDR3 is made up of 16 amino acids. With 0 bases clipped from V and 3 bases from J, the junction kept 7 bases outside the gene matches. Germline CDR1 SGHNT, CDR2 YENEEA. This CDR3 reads CASSLDPGGSDTEAFF. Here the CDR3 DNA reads TGTGCCAGCAGCTTAGACCCAGGGGGGTCTGACACTGAAGCTTTCTTT.

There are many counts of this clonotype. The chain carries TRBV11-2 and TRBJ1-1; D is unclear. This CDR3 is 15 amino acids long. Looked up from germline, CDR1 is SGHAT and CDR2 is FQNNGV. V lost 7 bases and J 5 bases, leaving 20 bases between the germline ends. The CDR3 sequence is CASTKHNSPETEAFF. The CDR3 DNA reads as TGTGCCAGCACAAAACACAACTCCCCTGAGACTGAAGCTTTCTTT.

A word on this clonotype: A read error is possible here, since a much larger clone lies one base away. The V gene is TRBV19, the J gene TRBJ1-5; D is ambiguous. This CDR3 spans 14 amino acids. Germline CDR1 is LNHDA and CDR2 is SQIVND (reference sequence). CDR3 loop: CTSEQGSGRQPQHF. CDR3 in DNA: TGTACCAGTGAACAAGGGAGTGGCCGTCAGCCCCAGCATTTT.

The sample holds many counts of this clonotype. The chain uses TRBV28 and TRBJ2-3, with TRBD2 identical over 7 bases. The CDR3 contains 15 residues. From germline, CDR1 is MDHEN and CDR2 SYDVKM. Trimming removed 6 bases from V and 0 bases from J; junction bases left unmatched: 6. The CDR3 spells CASSREESSTDTQYF. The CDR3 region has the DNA TGTGCCAGCAGCCGGGAGGAGTCTAGCACAGATACGCAGTATTTT.

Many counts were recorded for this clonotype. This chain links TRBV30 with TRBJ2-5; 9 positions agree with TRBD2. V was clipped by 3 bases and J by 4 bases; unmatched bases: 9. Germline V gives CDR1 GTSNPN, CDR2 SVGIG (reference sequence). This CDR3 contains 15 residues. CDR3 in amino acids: CAWRMRGSGRETQYF. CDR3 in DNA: TGTGCCTGGAGGATGCGGGGTAGCGGGAGAGAGACCCAGTACTTC.